This TCR beta chain was captured by sequencing in a study of shared clonotypes between healthy human individuals. Remarks on this clone: Antigen specificity is unknown.

Assay: immunoSEQ multiplex PCR; the TCRdb copy retains only in-frame clones and omits some. The sample has over 2 million clones, around 90% seen once. Points from the study as a whole: The study generally estimated greater richness for naive than memory subsets. Rarefaction exposed incomplete sorted-subset sequencing despite large depth.

The material sequenced was naive CD4+ T cells from PBMCs. As to subset: CD45RA+ positively selected. This receptor was identified in a man aged 18 to 30 in good health. Some clones in this sample may be carry-over from other donors' samples.

The chain's CDR3 is CASSWWTQSSYEQYF. In DNA form, the CDR3 reads TGTGCCAGCAGCTGGTGGACACAGAGCTCCTACGAGCAGTACTTC. V is TRBV5-6 and J is TRBJ2-7; D possibly corresponds to TRBD1 (5 bases). Germline assignment: CDR1 SGHDT and CDR2 YYEEEE. V dropped 3 bases and J dropped 0 bases, with 13 bases sitting between them. The CDR3 sequence is 15 residues long.